The 8 T cell receptor beta chains presented below share a single source sample, sequenced in a study of blood T cell repertoires in COVID-19. Method: immunoSEQ multiplex PCR; TCRdb's copy keeps in-frame clones and lacks some. The sample shows about 130,000 clones, over 75% of them seen only once. Specimen: peripheral blood. The receptor set was obtained from a man between 35 and 55 years old with active or convalescent COVID-19.

This clone has a handful of counts. The chain recombines TRBV9 with TRBJ2-5, with 9 bases identical to TRBD2. V was clipped by 0 bases and J by 2 bases; unmatched bases: 5. There are 16 residues in the CDR3. Germline loops: CDR1 SGDLS, CDR2 YYNGEE. In nucleotides, the CDR3 is TGTGCCAGCAGCGTAGTTGGGACTAGCAGACAAGAGACCCAGTACTTC. It codes for CASSVVGTSRQETQYF.

V and J are TRBV4-2 and TRBJ2-1, with D perhaps TRBD2 (6 bases). From germline, CDR1 is LGHNA and CDR2 YNFKEQ. The CDR3 length is 14 residues. V gave up 3 bases and J gave up 8 bases, with 14 bases separating them. The CDR3 sequence: CASSHLTSADEQFF. CDR3 in DNA: TGTGCCAGCAGCCACCTGACTAGTGCGGATGAGCAGTTCTTC.

V is TRBV6-5 and J is TRBJ2-3, with 8 bases matching TRBD2. From germline, CDR1 is MNHEY and CDR2 SVGAGI. The ends lost 7 bases at V and 1 base at J; junction bases unmatched: 7. The CDR3 consists of 15 residues. The CDR3 loop is CASTGSGAGTDTQYF. The CDR3 DNA follows: TGTGCCAGCACCGGTAGCGGGGCGGGCACAGATACGCAGTATTTT.

This chain connects TRBV6-5 to TRBJ1-5; D is perhaps TRBD1 (5 bases). CDR1 MNHEY and CDR2 SVGAGI come from the germline V gene. This CDR3 has 13 amino acids. Between the trimmed V and J ends, which lost 0 bases and 7 bases, there was a span of 7 bases. Written as DNA, the CDR3 is TGTGCCAGCAGTTACTCTAAGGGGCAGCCCCAGCATTTT. Translated: CASSYSKGQPQHF.

The chain recombines TRBV6-4 with TRBJ2-3; the D is unclear. V was shortened by 8 bases and J by 0 bases, with 12 bases between the two germline ends. From germline, CDR1 is MRHNA and CDR2 SNTAGT. CDR3 length: 14 amino acids. The CDR3: CASSRESSTDTQYF. CDR3 DNA sequence: TGTGCCAGCTCGAGAGAATCTAGCACAGATACGCAGTATTTT.

This chain connects TRBV19 to TRBJ2-1; TRBD2 matches 9 bases. Germline-derived CDR1 and CDR2 are LNHDA and SQIVND (reference sequence). V shed 2 bases and J 5 bases; nucleotides not matched to a gene: 10. This CDR3 contains 17 residues. The CDR3 bases are TGTGCCAGTAGTATAATCAGCGGAGCGGGGGGTGACAATGAGCAGTTCTTC. It translates to CASSIISGAGGDNEQFF.

The V gene is TRBV19, the J gene TRBJ2-3, with D unclear. The CDR3 has 13 residues. CDR1 and CDR2 (germline): LNHDA, SQIVND (reference sequence). Trimming pared 8 bases from V and 2 bases from J, leaving 11 bases between. The CDR3 sequence is CASGPSNTDTQYF. As DNA, the CDR3 is TGTGCCAGTGGGCCCAGCAACACAGATACGCAGTATTTT.

V is TRBV18 and J is TRBJ2-7, with 10 bases identical to TRBD2. In germline, CDR1 is KGHSH, CDR2 LQKENI. The CDR3 extends over 16 amino acids. The V and J ends lost 6 bases and 5 bases, in that order; junction bases with no gene match: 13. CDR3: CASSKASGGTSHEQYF. CDR3 sequence (DNA): TGTGCCAGCTCTAAAGCTAGCGGGGGAACCAGCCACGAGCAGTACTTC.